The 10 T cell receptor beta chains below all came from one sample that was sequenced in a study of blood T cells in healthy people across ages. Combining a sample-barcoded 5' primer with a J-beta primer mix, a second PCR ran for about 6 to 11 cycles. From the 5' RACE reads, TCRdb called clonotypes with MiXCR, one entry per CDR3 protein. In the table there are hundreds of thousands of distinct CDR3 sequences, approximately 60% of which are singletons. Sequencing used blood. The receptor source for this set is a man aged 35 to 55 in good health.

This clonotype was counted a few times. The J gene is TRBJ2-5, the V gene TRBV20-1; D is uncertain. In germline, CDR1 is DFQATT, CDR2 SNEGSKA (reference sequence). V was cut by 2 bases and J by 1 base, with 11 bases left in between. The CDR3 runs 14 residues. CDR3 amino acids: CSARRTGTQETQYF. For the CDR3, the DNA is TGCAGTGCTAGAAGGACGGGTACCCAAGAGACCCAGTACTTC.

This rearrangement joins TRBV30 to TRBJ2-5; 7 bases fit TRBD1. The CDR3 spans 13 residues. The J segment lost 5 bases and the V segment lost 2 bases, leaving 5 bases of the junction unmatched. CDR1 is GTSNPN and CDR2 is SVGIG in the germline V gene (reference sequence). The CDR3 region is CAWSTGVWETQYF. The CDR3 coding sequence is TGTGCCTGGAGTACAGGGGTATGGGAGACCCAGTACTTC.

This rearrangement joins TRBV12-3 or TRBV12-4 to TRBJ2-5, with TRBD1 matching over 8 bases. V was clipped by 5 bases and J by 3 bases; unmatched bases: 8. This CDR3 is 15 amino acids long. Written as DNA, the CDR3 is TGTGCCAGCAGTCTACAGGGGGGCCGGGAAGAGACCCAGTACTTC. It codes for CASSLQGGREETQYF.

About this clonotype: One junction end disagrees with the germline gene, perhaps due to a read error. The V call is TRBV11-3, the J call TRBJ2-2; 8 bases fit TRBD2. Germline CDR1 and CDR2: SGHNT and YENEEA. The CDR3 sequence is 17 residues long. The CDR3 DNA reads as TGTGCCAGCAGCTTACCCTGGGGTAGCGGGGACACTGGGGAGCTGTTTTTT. It is translated as CASSLPWGSGDTGELFF.

The chain recombines TRBV4-3 with TRBJ2-7; possibly TRBD1 or TRBD2 for D (5 bases each). The germline V gene has CDR1 LGHNA and CDR2 YSLEER. Trimming stripped 0 bases from V and 5 bases from J, with 17 bases between. CDR3 length equals 16 residues. The CDR3 region has the DNA TGCGCCAGCAGCCAAGAGGGGTCACCGGGGCTCGACGAGCAGTACTTC. It specifies CASSQEGSPGLDEQYF.

V is TRBV12-3 or TRBV12-4 and J is TRBJ2-7; 7 nucleotides align to TRBD1. V lost 2 bases and J lost 5; bases outside the gene matches: 9. The CDR3 has 15 residues. The CDR3 DNA is TGTGCCAGCAGTTTAAGGCCACAGGGGATCAACGAGCAGTACTTC. It translates to CASSLRPQGINEQYF.

The genes are TRBV29-1 and TRBJ2-1; no clear D gene. Trimming pared 4 bases from V and 4 bases from J, leaving 14 bases between. Germline V gives CDR1 SQVTM, CDR2 ANQGSEA. The CDR3 runs to 14 residues. The CDR3 is CSVGDPATYNEQFF. The CDR3 coding sequence is TGCAGCGTTGGAGATCCCGCTACTTACAATGAGCAGTTCTTC.

This clonotype was recorded once. The chain carries TRBV2 and TRBJ1-6; D remains ambiguous. The CDR3 length is 16 residues. V lost 7 bases, J lost 0 bases, and 13 bases lay in between. Germline V lookup: CDR1 SNHLY, CDR2 FYNNEI. The CDR3 DNA is TGTGCCAGCATGGGCCCGCGGAGCTCCTATAATTCACCCCTCCACTTT. This codes for CASMGPRSSYNSPLHF.

J is TRBJ2-1 and V is TRBV4-2, with 9 nucleotides matching TRBD1. V dropped 4 bases and J dropped 6; count of bases not matched to a gene: 10. CDR3 length: 16 amino acids. Germline V gene data show CDR1 as LGHNA and CDR2 as YNFKEQ. CDR3 loop: CASSLAPGQGSNEQFF. In DNA, the CDR3 is TGTGCCAGCAGCCTGGCCCCGGGACAGGGATCCAATGAGCAGTTCTTC.

This clonotype was seen only a few times. The CDR3 DNA reads as TGTGCCAGCAGCCCAAGCGGAAGATCCTCCTACGAGCAGTACTTC. Protein sequence: CASSPSGRSSYEQYF. The gene calls are TRBV11-2 and TRBJ2-7, with D perhaps TRBD2 (5 bases). This CDR3 comprises 15 residues. V lost 5 bases and J 0 bases, leaving 14 bases between the germline ends. CDR1 SGHAT and CDR2 FQNNGV come from the germline V gene.